These 22 T cell receptor beta chains were all obtained from the same sample, sequenced in a study of T cell changes during pregnancy in multiple sclerosis. The table came from immunoSEQ multiplex PCR; TCRdb's copy has only in-frame clones and leaves some out. The sample has 9,500 to 15,000 clones, 86% seen once. The material sequenced was CD8+ T cells from peripheral blood mononuclear cells, taken in the second trimester of pregnancy. These receptors were collected from a female donor in good health, enrolled as a control in a pregnancy study.

This sequence joins TRBV7-9 and TRBJ2-3; TRBD2 might be the D (5 bases). This CDR3 has 15 residues. Germline assignment: CDR1 SEHNR and CDR2 FQNEAQ (reference sequence). V lost 5 bases and J 3 bases, leaving 15 bases between the germline ends. CDR3: CASSPRSGKTDTQYF. Written as DNA, the CDR3 is TGTGCCAGCAGCCCCAGGTCGGGGAAGACAGATACGCAGTATTTT.

In its sample, this clone was seen a few times. V and J are TRBV10-2 and TRBJ1-1; D is unclear. V lost 4 bases, J lost 4 bases, and 10 bases lay in between. Germline CDR1 is WSHSY and CDR2 is SAAADI. The CDR3 consists of 13 residues. This CDR3 reads CASSAMGGTEAFF. DNA of the CDR3: TGCGCCAGCAGTGCGATGGGAGGCACTGAAGCTTTCTTT.

The rearrangement links TRBV7-9 to TRBJ1-5, with D perhaps TRBD1 (6 bases). Between the trimmed V and J ends, which lost 4 bases and 5 bases, there was a span of 21 bases. The CDR3 length is 17 residues. Germline V gene data show CDR1 as SEHNR and CDR2 as FQNEAQ (reference sequence). CDR3 region: CASSYEQGLGTDQPQHF. In DNA form, the CDR3 reads TGTGCCAGCAGCTACGAACAGGGATTAGGTACGGATCAGCCCCAGCATTTT.

This clone was seen only once. The chain links TRBV5-4 to TRBJ1-1, with 8 positions matching TRBD1. Unmatched junction bases numbered 14, after V lost 3 bases and J lost 1 base. CDR3 length equals 18 residues. Germline assignment: CDR1 SGHNT and CDR2 YYREEE (reference sequence). CDR3 residues: CASSSIRQGIIPNTEAFF. The CDR3 DNA is TGTGCCAGCAGCTCAATCCGACAGGGGATTATTCCGAACACTGAAGCTTTCTTT.

The chain combines TRBV6-5 with TRBJ2-7, with 9 nucleotides matching TRBD2. This CDR3 region has 15 residues. Trimming removed 0 bases from V and 8 bases from J; junction bases left unmatched: 8. The germline gives CDR1 MNHEY, CDR2 SVGAGI. Written as DNA, the CDR3 is TGTGCCAGCAGTTACTCGTGGACTAGCGTCGGCAAGCAGTACTTC. Translating gives CASSYSWTSVGKQYF.

The chain combines TRBV6-6 with TRBJ2-7; D possibly corresponds to TRBD2 (6 bases). V lost 0 bases and J lost 0, with 12 bases in between. The CDR3 runs to 16 residues. Germline V gene sequence: CDR1 MNHNY, CDR2 SVGAGI (reference sequence). CDR3 residues: CASSYSSTTSSYEQYF. CDR3 sequence (DNA): TGTGCCAGCAGTTACTCGAGTACGACTAGCTCCTACGAGCAGTACTTC.

This clone was observed a few times. This CDR3 is CASRGEGYNEQFF. The CDR3, as DNA: TGTGCCAGCAGGGGGGAGGGTTACAATGAGCAGTTCTTC. V gene TRBV6-1 combines with J gene TRBJ2-1; 7 bases agree with TRBD2. Trimming took 6 bases from V and 4 from J; bases not matched to a gene: 3. The CDR3 is 13 residues long. The germline V gene has CDR1 MNHNS and CDR2 SASEGT.

This clone has a single count. The chain combines TRBV27 with TRBJ2-2; 9 bases line up with TRBD2. Germline V gives CDR1 MNHEY, CDR2 SMNVEV (reference sequence). With 10 bases clipped from V and 7 bases from J, the junction kept 7 bases outside the gene matches. The CDR3 covers 13 residues. CDR3 in DNA: TGTGCCACCAAGACTAGCGGTGGCGGGGAGCTGTTTTTT. Translation gives CATKTSGGGELFF.

This rearrangement joins TRBV7-9 to TRBJ1-1; 8 nucleotides line up with TRBD1. J lost 3 bases, V lost 5 bases, and 5 bases had no gene match. This CDR3 comprises 14 residues. Germline V gene sequence: CDR1 SEHNR, CDR2 FQNEAQ (reference sequence). The CDR3 region is CASSGRTGYTEAFF. CDR3 nucleotide sequence: TGTGCCAGCAGCGGCCGGACAGGGTACACTGAAGCTTTCTTT.

The chain joins TRBV5-1 to TRBJ1-2; the D is unclear. This CDR3 is 15 amino acids long. Germline lookup yields CDR1 SGHRS and CDR2 YFSETQ. Trimming pared 0 bases from V and 6 bases from J, leaving 15 bases between. CDR3 DNA: TGCGCCAGCAGCTTGGCCGGGTTCCTCGGTGATGGCTACACCTTC. As protein: CASSLAGFLGDGYTF.

The V call is TRBV27, the J call TRBJ2-3; 9 bases are a match to TRBD2. V trimming: 8 bases; J trimming: 6 bases; junction bases outside the gene matches: 9. The CDR3 has 14 residues. Per the germline V gene, CDR1 is MNHEY and CDR2 is SMNVEV (reference sequence). CDR3 in DNA: TGTGCCAGCGGTATGCGGGGGGGCGCCGATACGCAGTATTTT. Residues: CASGMRGGADTQYF.

This rearrangement joins TRBV21-1 to TRBJ2-3; the table's D call TRBD2 went unverified against the DNA. TRBV21-1 is listed as a pseudogene. CDR3 size: 14 residues. The CDR3 protein is CASIVRGMTDTQYF. CDR3 DNA: TGTGCCAGCATTGTTCGGGGGATGACAGATACGCAGTATTTT.

The chain recombines TRBV5-1 with TRBJ2-3; weak D call: TRBD1 (5 bases). Trimming shortened V by 0 bases and J by 0 bases, and 8 bases separated the two germline ends. Germline CDR1 reads SGHRS; CDR2 reads YFSETQ. The CDR3 has 15 residues. Here the CDR3 DNA reads TGCGCCAGCAGCTTGGGACAGCTTAGCACAGATACGCAGTATTTT. The encoded protein is CASSLGQLSTDTQYF. The full variable domain, its missing parts supplied by reference TRBV5-1 and TRBJ2-3, is KAGVTQTPRYLIKTRGQQVTLSCSPISGHRSVSWYQQTPGQGLQFLFEYFSETQRNKGNFPGRFSGRQFSNSRSEMNVSTLELGDSALYLCASSLGQLSTDTQYFGPGTRLTVL.

The CDR3 bases are TGTGCCAGCAGCTTCGGGACTCAGCAGACCCAGTACTTC. It specifies CASSFGTQQTQYF. The chain employs TRBV27 and TRBJ2-5; tentatively, D is TRBD2 (6 bases). Looked up from germline, CDR1 is MNHEY and CDR2 is SMNVEV (reference sequence). Trimming removed 6 bases at V and 6 bases at J, with 14 bases between. This CDR3 is built from 13 residues.

The chain joins TRBV7-9 to TRBJ2-1, with D hard to call. CDR3 length equals 12 residues. Germline V gene lookup returns CDR1 SEHNR and CDR2 FQNEAQ (reference sequence). Trimming left V 2 bases short and J 8 bases short, with 7 bases between. The CDR3 DNA reads as TGTGCCAGCAGCTTAAATAGTTATGAGCAGTTCTTC. It specifies CASSLNSYEQFF.

This chain uses TRBV14 with TRBJ1-2; D perhaps matches TRBD1 (5 bases). The CDR3 is made up of 13 amino acids. From germline, CDR1 is SGHDN and CDR2 FVKESK. V lost 4 bases and J 4 bases, leaving 10 bases between the germline ends. The chain's CDR3 is CASSPGHTYGYTF. As DNA, the CDR3 is TGTGCCAGCAGCCCAGGACACACCTATGGCTACACCTTC.

The CDR3 loop reads CASSEGSGSTDTQYF. The CDR3 DNA sequence: TGTGCCAGCAGTGAGGGTAGCGGGAGCACAGATACGCAGTATTTT. The rearrangement joins TRBV6-4 to TRBJ2-3, with 7 bases identical to TRBD2. The CDR3 covers 15 residues. The ends lost 3 bases at V and 0 bases at J; junction bases unmatched: 3. From germline, CDR1 is MRHNA and CDR2 SNTAGT.

This clone was recorded once. The rearrangement joins TRBV19 to TRBJ2-1; 10 bases are shared with TRBD2. J was trimmed by 0 bases and V by 7 bases; bases with no gene match: 12. CDR1 and CDR2 (germline): LNHDA, SQIVND (reference sequence). The CDR3 consists of 18 residues. The CDR3: CASTRPGLAVSSYNEQFF. CDR3 DNA sequence: TGTGCCAGTACCAGACCCGGACTAGCGGTGAGCTCCTACAATGAGCAGTTCTTC.

This clone was recorded once. CDR3 DNA: TGTGCCAGCAGCCATGCGACAGGGATGGGCGAGCAGTTCTTC. As protein: CASSHATGMGEQFF. The V gene is TRBV4-2, the J gene TRBJ2-1; 7 nucleotides line up with TRBD1. Germline CDR1 LGHNA, CDR2 YNFKEQ. CDR3 length: 14 amino acids. The V and J ends lost 3 bases and 10 bases, in that order; junction bases with no gene match: 9.

The genes are TRBV29-1 and TRBJ1-3, with 9 bases identical to TRBD1. V lost 6 bases to trimming and J lost 2 bases; unmatched junction nucleotides: 5. Per the germline V gene, CDR1 is SQVTM and CDR2 is ANQGSEA. The CDR3 has 14 residues. Here the CDR3 reads CSVVDRGAGNTIYF. In nucleotides, the CDR3 is TGCAGCGTCGTGGACAGGGGCGCTGGAAACACCATATATTTT.

This rearrangement joins TRBV7-9 to TRBJ2-3, with D unresolved. There are 12 residues in the CDR3. Germline values: CDR1 SEHNR, CDR2 FQNEAQ (reference sequence). Trimming cost V 5 bases and J 6 bases, with 9 bases left between them. This chain's CDR3 is CASSPATDTQYF. CDR3 DNA sequence: TGTGCCAGCAGCCCCGCTACGGATACGCAGTATTTT.

The genes are TRBV6-6 and TRBJ2-7; 10 nucleotides line up with TRBD1. This CDR3 has 14 residues. CDR1 is MNHNY, CDR2 SVGAGI, per germline (reference sequence). V lost 5 bases to trimming and J lost 2 bases; unmatched junction nucleotides: 3. CDR3 sequence: CASSDGTGAYEQYF. The CDR3 bases are TGTGCCAGCAGTGACGGGACAGGGGCCTACGAGCAGTACTTC.